These 2 T cell receptor beta chains share one sample of origin, sequenced in a study of T-cell reconstitution after alpha-beta-depleted transplantation in children. It was with unique molecular identifiers that the TCRbeta library was prepared. TCRdb reanalysed the PCR reads using MiXCR and keeps one entry per CDR3 protein. The data contain over 200,000 distinct CDR3 sequences, roughly a tenth of them seen just once; the ten biggest clones take up 5.5% to 8%. This sample comprised PBMCs from the stem cell graft donor, obtained from the stem cell graft. These receptors all come from a human donor who donated a stem cell graft to a child with acute lymphoblastic leukemia.

The chain carries TRBV27 and TRBJ2-7, with TRBD2 identical over 7 bases. The length of the CDR3 is 16 residues. V lost 5 bases, J lost 3 bases, and 13 bases stayed unmatched. Germline-derived CDR1 and CDR2 are MNHEY and SMNVEV (reference sequence). The CDR3: CASSHGGGTADYEQYF. The CDR3 DNA reads as TGTGCCAGCAGTCATGGGGGGGGGACGGCAGACTACGAGCAGTACTTC.

The chain recombines TRBV5-1 with TRBJ2-5; 9 bases are shared with TRBD2. There are 15 residues in the CDR3. Trimming cost V 2 bases and J 2 bases; bases outside gene matches: 4. From germline, CDR1 is SGHRS and CDR2 YFSETQ. The CDR3 DNA sequence: TGCGCCAGCAGCTTTAGCGGGGGACTTCAAGAGACCCAGTACTTC. Protein sequence: CASSFSGGLQETQYF. Drawing the rest from reference TRBV5-1 and TRBJ2-5, the complete variable domain is KAGVTQTPRYLIKTRGQQVTLSCSPISGHRSVSWYQQTPGQGLQFLFEYFSETQRNKGNFPGRFSGRQFSNSRSEMNVSTLELGDSALYLCASSFSGGLQETQYFGPGTRLLVL.